This T cell receptor beta chain was observed in a study of technical replicates of blood from several donors (dated by TCRdb to 2016 to 2017). The method behind the library was the immunoSEQ multiplex PCR assay. In TCRdb, the immuneACCESS table is reduced to in-frame sequences with V and J assigned. These tables do not hold every clone; where another copy was compared, an unresolved V gene accounts for under half, and the others remain unexplained. This sample comprises approximately 84,000 clones, roughly 98% of them detected only once. The leading ten clones occupy approximately 0.15% of the sample. Worth noting for this clone: This receptor's antigen is unknown. No clone much larger than this one lies a single base away; base qualities are absent.

This receptor was identified in a human donor in good health. Source material: T cells isolated from PBMCs.

CDR3 loop: CASSATGKGYNEQFF. Read as DNA, the sequence is TGTGCCAGCAGCGCTACAGGGAAGGGGTACAATGAGCAGTTCTTC. The chain uses TRBV11-3 and TRBJ2-1, with a tentative D gene TRBD1 over 6 matching bases. V is clipped by 5 bases and J by 4 bases, and the sequence between their germline boundaries is 15 bases long. The CDR3 has 15 amino acids, counting the end cysteine and phenylalanine. Only the CDR3 part of the read is kept: 45 bases, read in frame from the first base. The germline V gene sets CDR1 to SGHNT and CDR2 to YENEEA.